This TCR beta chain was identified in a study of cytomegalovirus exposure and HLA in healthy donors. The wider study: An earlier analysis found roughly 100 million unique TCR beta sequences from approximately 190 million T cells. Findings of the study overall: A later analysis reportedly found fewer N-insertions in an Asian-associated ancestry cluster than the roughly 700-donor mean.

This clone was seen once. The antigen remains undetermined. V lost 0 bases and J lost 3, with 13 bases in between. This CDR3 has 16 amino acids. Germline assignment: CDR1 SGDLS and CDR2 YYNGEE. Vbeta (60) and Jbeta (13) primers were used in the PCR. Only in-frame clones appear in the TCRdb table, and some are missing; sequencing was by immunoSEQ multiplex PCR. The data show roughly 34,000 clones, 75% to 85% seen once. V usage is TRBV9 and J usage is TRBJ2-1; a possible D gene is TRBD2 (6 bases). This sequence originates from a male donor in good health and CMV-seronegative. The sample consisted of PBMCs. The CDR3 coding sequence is TGTGCCAGCAGCGTAGGGGTGGCGGGGCTCTACAATGAGCAGTTCTTC. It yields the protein CASSVGVAGLYNEQFF.